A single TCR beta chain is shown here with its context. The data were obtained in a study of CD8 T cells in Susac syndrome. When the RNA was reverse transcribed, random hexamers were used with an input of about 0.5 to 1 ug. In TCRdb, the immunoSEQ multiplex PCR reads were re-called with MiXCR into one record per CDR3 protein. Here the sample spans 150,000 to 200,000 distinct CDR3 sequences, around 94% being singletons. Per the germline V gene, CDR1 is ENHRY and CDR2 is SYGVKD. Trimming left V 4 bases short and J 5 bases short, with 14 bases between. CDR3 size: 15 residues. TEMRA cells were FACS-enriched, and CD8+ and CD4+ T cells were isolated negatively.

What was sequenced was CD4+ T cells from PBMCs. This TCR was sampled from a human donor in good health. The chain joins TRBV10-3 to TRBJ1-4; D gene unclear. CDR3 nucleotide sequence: TGTGCCATCAGTGCGACACTATCCCCGAATGAAAAACTGTTTTTT. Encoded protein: CAISATLSPNEKLFF.